This T cell receptor (beta chain) was captured in a study of T-cell reconstitution after alpha-beta-depleted transplantation in children. Unique molecular identifiers were built into the TCRbeta library. From the PCR reads, TCRdb called clonotypes with MiXCR, one entry per CDR3 protein. The sample has 800,000 to 1,000,000 distinct CDR3 sequences, 25% to 35% seen once. This clonotype was observed a handful of times. Trimming took 4 bases from V and 3 from J; bases not matched to a gene: 3. The CDR3 extends over 15 amino acids. Per germline, CDR1 SGHDT and CDR2 YYEEEE. The receptor was derived from a boy in the first two years of life who had a stem cell transplant for SCID, so the T cells may come from the graft donor. This rearrangement joins TRBV5-6 to TRBJ2-1; TRBD1 aligns across 11 bases. This specimen was PBMCs, mostly from graft donor cells, taken 360 days after TCRalphabeta/CD19-depleted stem cell transplant. The CDR3 DNA reads as TGTGCCAGCAGCACGGGACAGGGGGACTACAATGAGCAGTTCTTC. The encoded protein is CASSTGQGDYNEQFF.